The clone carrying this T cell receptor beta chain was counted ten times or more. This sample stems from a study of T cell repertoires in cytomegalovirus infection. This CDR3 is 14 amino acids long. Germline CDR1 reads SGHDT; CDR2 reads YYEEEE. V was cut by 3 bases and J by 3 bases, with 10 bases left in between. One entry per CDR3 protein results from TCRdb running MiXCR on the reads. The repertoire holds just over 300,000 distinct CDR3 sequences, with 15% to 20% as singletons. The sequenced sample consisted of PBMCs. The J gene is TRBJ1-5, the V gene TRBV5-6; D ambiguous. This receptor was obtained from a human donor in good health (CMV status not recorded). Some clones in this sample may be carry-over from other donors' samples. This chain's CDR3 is CASSSGLHNQPQHF. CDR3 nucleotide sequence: TGTGCCAGCAGCTCCGGACTCCACAATCAGCCCCAGCATTTT.